Following are 9 T cell receptor beta chains from one sample sequenced in a study of blood T cell repertoires in COVID-19. Only in-frame clones appear in the TCRdb table, and some are missing; sequencing was by immunoSEQ multiplex PCR. The sample comprises fewer than 110,000 clones, more than 70% of which are singletons, and 17% rests with the top ten. Sequencing used peripheral blood. Every receptor here comes from a woman aged 80 or over in a cohort sampled during active COVID-19.

The chain combines TRBV7-2 with TRBJ2-3; 13 bases fit TRBD2. This CDR3 region has 16 residues. After removal of 1 base from V and 6 bases from J, the junction contained 4 bases not matched to a gene. CDR1 and CDR2 from the germline V gene are SGHTA and FQGNSA. CDR3 DNA sequence: TGTGCCAGCAGCTTAGGACTAGCGGGAGGTAGTGATACGCAGTATTTT. Encoded protein: CASSLGLAGGSDTQYF.

This clone is a singleton in its sample. The CDR3 DNA sequence: TGCGCCAGCAGCGGAAGACTAGCGGGGGGGAACACCGGGGAGCTGTTTTTT. It translates to CASSGRLAGGNTGELFF. V is TRBV5-1 and J is TRBJ2-2; 13 bases are shared with TRBD2. CDR1 SGHRS and CDR2 YFSETQ come from the germline V gene. The CDR3 covers 17 residues. The trim removed 4 bases at V and 1 base at J, leaving 4 bases unmatched. Combining the CDR3 with reference TRBV5-1 and TRBJ2-2 gives the whole variable domain KAGVTQTPRYLIKTRGQQVTLSCSPISGHRSVSWYQQTPGQGLQFLFEYFSETQRNKGNFPGRFSGRQFSNSRSEMNVSTLELGDSALYLCASSGRLAGGNTGELFFGEGSRLTVL.

The V and J genes are TRBV28 and TRBJ1-3, with a tentative D call TRBD1 (5 bases). The CDR3 loop spans 16 amino acids. V was pared by 4 bases and J by 4 bases, with 17 bases between. Per germline, CDR1 MDHEN and CDR2 SYDVKM. The CDR3 region is CASSYSGLTGGNTIYF. The CDR3 region has the DNA TGTGCCAGCAGTTACTCGGGACTCACCGGCGGAAACACCATATATTTT.

This clone has only a few counts. This chain connects TRBV2 to TRBJ1-3; D is undetermined. The CDR3 has 15 residues. Trimming cost V 4 bases and J 2 bases, with 12 bases left between them. Per germline, CDR1 SNHLY and CDR2 FYNNEI. The CDR3, as DNA: TGTGCCAGCAGTGTTGACTACCTTCCTGGAAACACCATATATTTT. Amino acid sequence: CASSVDYLPGNTIYF.

V is TRBV7-3 and J is TRBJ2-1, with D possibly matching TRBD1 (7 bases). Germline V gene data show CDR1 as SGHTA and CDR2 as FQGTGA. Trimming cost V 1 base and J 9 bases, with 19 bases left between them. CDR3 length: 16 amino acids. The CDR3 coding sequence is TGTGCCAGCAGCTTAATGCTCCAGGGGGGTCCGGGTGAGCAGTTCTTC. The encoded protein is CASSLMLQGGPGEQFF.

This rearrangement joins TRBV5-4 to TRBJ2-3; 11 bases fit TRBD2. The V and J ends lost 4 bases and 2 bases, in that order; junction bases with no gene match: 12. The CDR3 covers 18 residues. Per the germline V gene, CDR1 is SGHNT and CDR2 is YYREEE (reference sequence). CDR3 region: CASSGPPTSGEPTDTQYF. Here the CDR3 DNA reads TGTGCCAGCAGCGGTCCGCCGACTAGCGGGGAACCCACAGATACGCAGTATTTT.

V gene TRBV5-1 combines with J gene TRBJ2-5; TRBD1 is a possible D gene (7 bases). V lost 5 bases to trimming and J lost 2 bases, with 19 bases between them. CDR1 is SGHRS, CDR2 YFSETQ, per germline. CDR3 length: 16 amino acids. The CDR3 DNA sequence: TGCGCCAGCAGGGAGGGGACAGTGTCAGGACAAGAGACCCAGTACTTC. It encodes CASREGTVSGQETQYF.

The V gene is TRBV13, the J gene TRBJ2-7; TRBD1 might be the D (5 bases). In germline, CDR1 is PRHDT, CDR2 FYEKMQ (reference sequence). The germline V and J ends were trimmed by 2 bases and 0 bases, with 14 bases remaining between them. The CDR3 runs to 16 residues. CDR3 bases: TGTGCCAGCAGCTTAAGGTCGGAGCAGGGCTCCTACGAGCAGTACTTC. This gives the protein CASSLRSEQGSYEQYF.

Only one count was recorded for this clone. V is TRBV18 and J is TRBJ2-3; TRBD2 aligns across 12 bases. V lost 3 bases and J lost 3; bases outside the gene matches: 10. The germline V gene encodes CDR1 KGHSH and CDR2 LQKENI. The CDR3 is 18 residues long. Written as DNA, the CDR3 is TGTGCCAGCTCACCCGGACTAGCGGGAATTTCTCGGACAGATACGCAGTATTTT. Translated, it gives CASSPGLAGISRTDTQYF.